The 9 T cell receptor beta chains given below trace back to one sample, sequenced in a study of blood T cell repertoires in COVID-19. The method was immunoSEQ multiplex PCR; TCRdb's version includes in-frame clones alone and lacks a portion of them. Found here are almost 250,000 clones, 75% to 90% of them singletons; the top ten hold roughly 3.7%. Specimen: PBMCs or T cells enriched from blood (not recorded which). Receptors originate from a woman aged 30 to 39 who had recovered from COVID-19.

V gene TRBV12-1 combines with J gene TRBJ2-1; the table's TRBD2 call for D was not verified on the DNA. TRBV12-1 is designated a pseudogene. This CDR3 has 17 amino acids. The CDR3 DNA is TGTGCCAGCAGCTTTCATCTCGCGGGAGTTTGGAACAATGAGCAGTTCTTC. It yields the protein CASSFHLAGVWNNEQFF.

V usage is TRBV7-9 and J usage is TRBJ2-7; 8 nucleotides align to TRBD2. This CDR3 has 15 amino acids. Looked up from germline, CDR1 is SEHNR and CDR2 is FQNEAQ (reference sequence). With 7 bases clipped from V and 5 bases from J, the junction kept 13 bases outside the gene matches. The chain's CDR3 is CASTRYRTSNDEQYF. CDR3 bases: TGTGCCAGCACCAGATACCGGACTAGCAACGACGAGCAGTACTTC.

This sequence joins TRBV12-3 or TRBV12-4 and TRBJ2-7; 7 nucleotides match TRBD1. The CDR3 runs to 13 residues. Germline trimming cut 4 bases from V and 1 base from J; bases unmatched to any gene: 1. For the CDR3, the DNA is TGTGCCAGCAGTTCGACAGGGTCCTACGAGCAGTACTTC. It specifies CASSSTGSYEQYF.

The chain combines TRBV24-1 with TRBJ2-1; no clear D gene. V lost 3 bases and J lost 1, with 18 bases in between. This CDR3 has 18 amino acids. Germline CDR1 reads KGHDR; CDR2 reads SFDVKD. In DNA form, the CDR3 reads TGTGCCACCAGTGATCCCCAGTTAGGCGGCTGGTCCTACAATGAGCAGTTCTTC. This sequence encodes CATSDPQLGGWSYNEQFF.

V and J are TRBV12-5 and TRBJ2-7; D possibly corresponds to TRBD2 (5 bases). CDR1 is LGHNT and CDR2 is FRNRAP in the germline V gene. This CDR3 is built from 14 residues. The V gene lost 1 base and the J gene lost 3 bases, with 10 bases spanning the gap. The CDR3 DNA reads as TGTGCTAGTGGTTTGGGCGGGCCGCTCTACGAGCAGTACTTC. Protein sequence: CASGLGGPLYEQYF.

CDR3 residues: CAWSDSRGNTIYF. CDR3 sequence (DNA): TGTGCCTGGAGTGATTCGAGGGGAAACACCATATATTTT. This chain connects TRBV30 to TRBJ1-3; unclear D gene. The CDR3 covers 13 residues. Trimming removed 1 base at V and 4 bases at J, with 8 bases between. CDR1 is GTSNPN and CDR2 is SVGIG in the germline V gene (reference sequence).

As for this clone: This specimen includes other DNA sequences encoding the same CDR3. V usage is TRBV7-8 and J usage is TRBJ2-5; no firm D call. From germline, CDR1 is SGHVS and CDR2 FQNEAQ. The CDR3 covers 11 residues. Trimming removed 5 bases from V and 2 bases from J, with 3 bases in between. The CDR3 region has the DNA TGTGCCAGCAGCCCACAAGAGACCCAGTACTTC. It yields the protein CASSPQETQYF.

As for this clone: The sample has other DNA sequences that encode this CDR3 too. The CDR3 DNA is TGTGCCAGCAGCCAAGTCGACTATGGCTACACCTTC. Amino acids: CASSQVDYGYTF. The genes are TRBV3-1 (or the pseudogene TRBV3-2) and TRBJ1-2; D unclear. This CDR3 comprises 12 residues. Germline lookup yields CDR1 LGHDT and CDR2 YNNKEL (reference sequence). Trimming removed 1 base at V and 3 bases at J, with 3 bases between.

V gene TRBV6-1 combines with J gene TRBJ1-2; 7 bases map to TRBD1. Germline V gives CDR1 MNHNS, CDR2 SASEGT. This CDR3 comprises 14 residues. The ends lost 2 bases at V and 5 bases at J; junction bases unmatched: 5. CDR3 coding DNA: TGTGCCAGCAGTGAACGAGGGACAGCATATGGCTACACCTTC. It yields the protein CASSERGTAYGYTF.